Each of the 11 T cell receptor beta chains below was sequenced from the same sample in a study of shared T cell receptors in the human thymus. Repertoires were generated with immunoSEQ multiplex PCR, while TCRdb's copy carries only in-frame clones and drops some. Among roughly 410,000 clones listed, 95% were seen once. What was sequenced was thymocytes. The receptors here all came from a human donor.

The chain links TRBV5-6 to TRBJ1-5, with 9 bases aligning to TRBD1. The trim removed 3 bases at V and 10 bases at J, leaving 11 bases unmatched. Germline values: CDR1 SGHDT, CDR2 YYEEEE. This CDR3 is 15 amino acids long. The CDR3 here is CASSSSRDRVYPQHF. The CDR3 DNA reads TGTGCCAGCAGCTCCTCCCGGGACAGGGTGTATCCCCAGCATTTT.

The chain has TRBV11-2 and TRBJ2-3, with 14 bases matching TRBD2. V was pared by 5 bases and J by 3 bases, with 7 bases of the junction left unmatched. CDR3 length equals 17 residues. Germline V gives CDR1 SGHAT, CDR2 FQNNGV. Here the CDR3 reads CASSRETSGRGTDTQYF. CDR3 nucleotide sequence: TGTGCCAGCAGCCGTGAGACTAGCGGGAGGGGGACAGATACGCAGTATTTT.

The chain is built from TRBV6-4 and TRBJ2-4; TRBD2 matches 7 bases. The CDR3 contains 14 residues. Germline CDR1 MRHNA, CDR2 SNTAGT. Trimming at V came to 6 bases and at J to 6 bases, leaving 8 bases not matched to a gene. The CDR3 spells CASSLGGKGNIQYF. The CDR3 DNA sequence: TGTGCCAGCAGCTTGGGGGGGAAGGGAAACATTCAGTACTTC.

The V gene is TRBV5-4, the J gene TRBJ1-2, with D hard to call. The CDR3 has 13 amino acids. Looked up from germline, CDR1 is SGHNT and CDR2 is YYREEE (reference sequence). V lost 0 bases and J 6 bases, leaving 9 bases between the germline ends. CDR3 amino acids: CASSLDGVHGYTF. For the CDR3, the DNA is TGTGCCAGCAGCTTGGACGGGGTCCATGGCTACACCTTC.

V gene TRBV18 combines with J gene TRBJ1-2; 8 bases are a match to TRBD1. The CDR3 length is 15 residues. The ends lost 6 bases at V and 7 bases at J; junction bases unmatched: 13. Germline CDR1 reads KGHSH; CDR2 reads LQKENI. CDR3 region: CASSHTVRTGSGYTF. CDR3 nucleotide sequence: TGTGCCAGCTCCCACACCGTACGGACAGGGAGTGGCTACACCTTC.

The rearrangement joins TRBV28 to TRBJ2-5; TRBD2 agrees at 7 bases. CDR1 is MDHEN and CDR2 is SYDVKM in the germline V gene. J gave up 5 bases and V 10 bases, and 10 bases lay outside the gene matches. The CDR3 has 13 residues. CDR3 region: CAIGLMRGETQYF. The CDR3 nucleotides read TGTGCCATCGGTCTCATGCGGGGGGAGACCCAGTACTTC.

The chain joins TRBV5-6 to TRBJ2-1; D not certain. The germline V gene has CDR1 SGHDT and CDR2 YYEEEE. V lost 7 bases to trimming and J lost 8 bases, with 16 bases between them. The CDR3 has 13 amino acids. The CDR3, as DNA: TGTGCCAGCTATAGACTGGATGTCGATGAGCAGTTCTTC. This gives the protein CASYRLDVDEQFF.

This chain uses TRBV5-4 with TRBJ2-6; D gene ambiguous. The CDR3 runs to 14 residues. Germline V gives CDR1 SGHNT, CDR2 YYREEE (reference sequence). V was pared by 3 bases and J by 4 bases, with 8 bases between. CDR3 sequence: CASSYGDGANVLTF. In DNA, the CDR3 is TGTGCCAGCAGCTATGGAGACGGGGCCAACGTCCTGACTTTC.

The chain combines TRBV5-1 with TRBJ2-1; 7 nucleotides line up with TRBD1. The junction had 8 bases not matched to a gene; V was cut back by 6 bases and J by 2 bases. The CDR3 runs to 15 residues. Germline loops: CDR1 SGHRS, CDR2 YFSETQ. CDR3 in DNA: TGCGCCAGCACCAGTGGGGACAGAGCCTACAATGAGCAGTTCTTC. Its translation is CASTSGDRAYNEQFF.

The chain has TRBV5-6 and TRBJ2-3; unclear D gene. V was clipped by 4 bases and J by 0 bases, with 18 bases between them. The CDR3 contains 17 residues. CDR1 and CDR2 from the germline V gene are SGHDT and YYEEEE. CDR3 DNA sequence: TGTGCCAGCAGCGCCTCTGTGTGGGCGGAGAGCACAGATACGCAGTATTTT. Translating gives CASSASVWAESTDTQYF.

J is TRBJ1-4 and V is TRBV19; D is possibly TRBD1 (5 bases). Trimming left V 1 base short and J 8 bases short, with 17 bases between. This CDR3 contains 16 residues. Germline assignment: CDR1 LNHDA and CDR2 SQIVND (reference sequence). DNA for the CDR3: TGTGCCAGTAGTATAGTGGGAGGGACCCTACCCGAAAAACTGTTTTTT. Translating it yields CASSIVGGTLPEKLFF.